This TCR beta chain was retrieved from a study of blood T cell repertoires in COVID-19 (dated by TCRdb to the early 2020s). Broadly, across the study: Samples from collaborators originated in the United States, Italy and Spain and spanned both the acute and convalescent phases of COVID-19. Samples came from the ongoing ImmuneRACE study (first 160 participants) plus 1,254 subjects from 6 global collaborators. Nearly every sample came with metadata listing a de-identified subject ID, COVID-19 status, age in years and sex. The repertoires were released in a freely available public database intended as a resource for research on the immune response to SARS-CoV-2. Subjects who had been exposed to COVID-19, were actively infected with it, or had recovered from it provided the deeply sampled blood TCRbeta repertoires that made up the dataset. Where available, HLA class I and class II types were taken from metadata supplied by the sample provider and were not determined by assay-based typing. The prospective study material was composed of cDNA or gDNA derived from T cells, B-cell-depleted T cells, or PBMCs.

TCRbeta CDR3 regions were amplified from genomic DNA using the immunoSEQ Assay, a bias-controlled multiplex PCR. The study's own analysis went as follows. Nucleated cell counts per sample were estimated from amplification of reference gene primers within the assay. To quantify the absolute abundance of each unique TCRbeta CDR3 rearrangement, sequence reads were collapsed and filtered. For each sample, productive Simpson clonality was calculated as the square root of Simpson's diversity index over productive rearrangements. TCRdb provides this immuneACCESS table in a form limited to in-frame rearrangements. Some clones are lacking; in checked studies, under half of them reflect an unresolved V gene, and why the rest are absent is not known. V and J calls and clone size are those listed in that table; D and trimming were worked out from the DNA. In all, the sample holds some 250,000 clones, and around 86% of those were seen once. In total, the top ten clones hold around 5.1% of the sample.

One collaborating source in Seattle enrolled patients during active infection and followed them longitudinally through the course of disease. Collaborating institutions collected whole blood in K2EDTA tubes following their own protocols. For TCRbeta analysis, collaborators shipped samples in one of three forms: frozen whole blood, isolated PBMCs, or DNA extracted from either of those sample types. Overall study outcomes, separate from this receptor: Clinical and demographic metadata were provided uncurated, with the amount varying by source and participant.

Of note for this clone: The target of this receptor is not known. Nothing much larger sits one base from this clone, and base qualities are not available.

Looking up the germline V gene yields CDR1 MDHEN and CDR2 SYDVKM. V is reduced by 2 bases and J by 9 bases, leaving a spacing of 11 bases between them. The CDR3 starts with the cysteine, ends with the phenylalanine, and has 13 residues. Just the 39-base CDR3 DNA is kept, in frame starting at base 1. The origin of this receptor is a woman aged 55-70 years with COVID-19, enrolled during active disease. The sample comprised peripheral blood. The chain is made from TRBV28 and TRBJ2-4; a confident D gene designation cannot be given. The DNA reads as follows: TGTGCCAGCAGTTTACCGAGCCCGGGCATTCAGTACTTC. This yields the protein CASSLPSPGIQYF. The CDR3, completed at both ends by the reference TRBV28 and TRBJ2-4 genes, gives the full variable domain DVKVTQSSRYLVKRTGEKVFLECVQDMDHENMFWYRQDPGLGLRLIYFSYDVKMKEKGDIPEGYSVSREKKERFSLILESASTNQTSMYLCASSLPSPGIQYFGAGTRLSVL.